This TCR beta chain was observed in a study of T cells in women clearing cervical HPV infection. Looking at the study overall: Cases' blood sampling followed lesion detection by median around 160 days (90 to 200). Findings and caveats of the study: TRBV6-7 abundance was lower in cases than controls (roughly 0.11% versus 0.16%).

Each participant carried one incident cervical HPV16 infection only. CDR3 length equals 20 residues. J gave up 4 bases and V 3 bases, and 17 bases lay outside the gene matches. In the case of this clone: What it binds is unknown. The read ends 3 residues before the CDR3 terminus; that terminus is restored from the germline J gene.

The assay was immunoSEQ multiplex PCR, and TCRdb's table has in-frame clones only and misses some. The specimen's table records approximately 35,000 clones. The sequence came from a woman aged 18 to 69 with a cervical HPV16 infection that either progressed to CIN3+ or cleared (not recorded which). The chain uses TRBV7-1 and TRBJ2-1, with TRBD2 matching 11 bases. TRBV7-1 has ORF status, its function being uncertain. The sample comprised blood buffy coat. CDR3 DNA, as far as it was read: TGTGCCAGCAGCTCCTCTTGGGGGTCCCTTAGCGGGGGGGATTACAATGAG. It codes for CASSSSWGSLSGGDYNE. The full CDR3 protein reads CASSSSWGSLSGGDYNEQFF.